This T cell receptor (beta chain) was sequenced during a study of blood T cell repertoires in COVID-19 (dated by TCRdb to the early 2020s). Background for the entire study: The collaborator samples originated in the United States, Italy and Spain and spanned the acute and convalescent phases of COVID-19. Where available, HLA class I and class II types were obtained from metadata supplied by the sample provider rather than from assay-based typing. Deeply sampled blood TCRbeta repertoires from subjects exposed to, actively infected with, or recovered from COVID-19 were included in the dataset. Sample metadata almost always included a de-identified subject ID, COVID-19 status, age in years and sex. The material from the prospective study consisted of cDNA or gDNA derived from T cells, B-cell-depleted T cells, or PBMCs. Samples were obtained from the ongoing ImmuneRACE study (first 160 participants) and from about 1,300 subjects provided by 6 global collaborators. The repertoires were made available in a free public database intended to serve as a resource for research on the immune response to SARS-CoV-2.

TCRbeta CDR3 regions were amplified from genomic DNA by means of the immunoSEQ Assay, a bias-controlled multiplex PCR. As for the authors' bioinformatics: Nucleated cell counts per sample were estimated from amplification of reference gene primers within the assay. To quantify the absolute abundance of each unique TCRbeta CDR3 rearrangement, sequence reads were collapsed and filtered. Productive Simpson clonality was computed per sample as the square root of Simpson's diversity index over productive rearrangements. In its TCRdb copy, this immuneACCESS table keeps in-frame sequences only and misses some clones. Where compared with another copy, unresolved V genes explain less than half of these, and the others have no known cause. V and J calls and clone size come straight from that table; D and trimming were deduced from the DNA. Here the sample has roughly 160,000 clones; about 90% occur a single time. The ten most abundant clones make up 7% to 8% of the sample.

The CDR3 sequence holds 14 residues, the cysteine and phenylalanine included. The read is trimmed to its CDR3 DNA, 42 bases read in frame from base 1. V is clipped by 3 bases and J by 5 bases, and the sequence between their germline boundaries is 14 bases long. For CDR1 and CDR2, the germline V gene lists KGHSH and LQKENI. A remark on this clone: Its antigen is still unknown. The record has no base qualities; no much larger clone is one base away.

Enrolling through a virtual design, the prospective study's participants ranged in age from roughly 18 to 90 years and lived across 20 to 30 United States geographic areas. In the prospective study, participants were assigned to cohorts based on the clinical history participants reported in a screening survey and a study questionnaire. ImmuneRACE Cohort 3 recovered participants were defined by two consecutive negative NP/OP PCR tests, healthcare professional clearance, or symptom resolution. In the prospective study, mobile phlebotomists collected whole blood, serum and a nasopharyngeal or oropharyngeal swab from each participant. Prospective study participants could optionally give additional blood draws and questionnaires over an approximately two-month period. Before DNA extraction, prospective study blood samples were shipped either frozen or at room temperature. General study outcomes and caveats: Clinical and demographic metadata were provided uncurated, with the amount varying by source and participant.

The source of this sequence is a woman between 45 and 65 years old who had recovered from COVID-19. The chain was built from TRBV18 and TRBJ2-7; the D gene is unclear. Sequenced: PBMCs or T cells enriched from blood (not recorded which). The DNA reads as follows: TGTGCCAGCTCACCTTCTGGAGAAGAAGACGAGCAGTACTTC. This codes for CASSPSGEEDEQYF.